Listed below are T cell receptor beta chains from one sample, sequenced in a study of T cell changes during pregnancy in multiple sclerosis. Data came from immunoSEQ multiplex PCR; TCRdb stores just in-frame clones and leaves some out. The profile shows fewer than 20,000 clones, approximately 90% of them singletons. Sequencing was performed on CD4+ T cells from peripheral blood mononuclear cells, taken in the first trimester of pregnancy. The receptors shown here come from a female donor in good health, enrolled as a control in a pregnancy study. CDR3s include the opening cysteine and the closing phenylalanine or tryptophan. A D gene is named only where the DNA matches it firmly. Rows may omit the clone size; those that give it use once, few, many or a size class.

>TRBJ2-7|once|15|TRBV7-2|TRBD1
CASSSQGQGPYEQYF
TGTGCCAGCAGCTCCCAGGGACAGGGCCCCTACGAGCAGTACTTC
>TRBJ2-5|NA|15|TRBV9|TRBD1
CASSVGPGGMETQYF
TGTGCCAGCAGCGTAGGGCCAGGGGGAATGGAGACCCAGTACTTC
>TRBJ1-2|NA|18|TRBV10-3|NA
CAISESRAKTAVRMGYTF
TGTGCCATCAGTGAGTCGAGGGCTAAAACGGCTGTCAGAATGGGCTACACCTTC
>TRBJ1-2|once|15|TRBV14|TRBD1
CASSQDLDRGYGYTF
TGTGCCAGCAGCCAAGATTTGGACAGGGGCTATGGCTACACCTTC
>TRBJ2-7|few|16|TRBV27|TRBD1
CASSLGGQGPFGEQYF
TGTGCCAGCAGTTTAGGGGGACAGGGGCCCTTTGGCGAGCAGTACTTC
>TRBJ1-4|NA|19|TRBV21-1|NA
CASSKAQGAALVVFEKLFF
TGTGCCAGCAGCAAAGCGCAGGGGGCGGCATTAGTGGTCTTTGAAAAACTGTTTTTT
>TRBJ2-7|NA|13|TRBV11-3|NA
CASSPRDMREQYF
TGTGCCAGCAGCCCCCGGGACATGAGGGAGCAGTACTTC
>TRBJ2-1|NA|15|TRBV19|TRBD2
CASSIVAGVSDEQFF
TGTGCCAGTAGTATAGTAGCGGGAGTTAGTGATGAGCAGTTCTTC
>TRBJ1-6|NA|15|TRBV14|NA
CASSGGYSYNSPLHF
TGTGCCAGCAGCGGAGGGTACTCCTATAATTCACCCCTCCACTTT
>TRBJ1-4|NA|16|TRBV7-8|TRBD1
CASSLGLQGFNEKLFF
TGTGCCAGCAGCTTAGGGCTACAGGGGTTTAATGAAAAACTGTTTTTT
>TRBJ2-1|once|16|TRBV7-2|TRBD2
CASSQRSGGGYNEQFF
TGTGCCAGCAGCCAGCGTAGCGGGGGGGGATACAATGAGCAGTTCTTC
>TRBJ1-1|NA|18|TRBV27|TRBD1
CASTKRAGQGSMNTEAFF
TGTGCCAGCACCAAACGGGCTGGACAGGGGAGTATGAACACTGAAGCTTTCTTT
>TRBJ2-7|NA|14|TRBV11-2|TRBD2
CASSVAGGNYEQYF
TGTGCCAGCAGCGTAGCGGGAGGTAACTACGAGCAGTACTTC
>TRBJ1-2|NA|17|TRBV5-4|TRBD1
CASSTRKGTASHYGYTF
TGTGCCAGCAGCACCCGAAAAGGGACAGCAAGTCACTATGGCTACACCTTC
>TRBJ2-7|once|14|TRBV28|TRBD2
CASGRTSGGYEQYF
TGTGCCAGCGGCCGGACTAGCGGGGGTTACGAGCAGTACTTC
>TRBJ1-3|NA|15|TRBV12-1|NA
CASSPAGGSGNTIYF
TGTGCCAGCAGCCCTGCGGGGGGCTCTGGAAACACCATATATTTT
>TRBJ2-6|NA|17|TRBV13|TRBD1
CASSFGTVSSGANVLTF
TGTGCCAGCAGCTTCGGGACAGTGTCTTCTGGGGCCAACGTCCTGACTTTC
>TRBJ1-2|NA|17|TRBV11-3|NA
CASSSEGYGSPNYGYTF
TGTGCCAGCAGCTCAGAAGGCTACGGGTCCCCTAACTATGGCTACACCTTC
>TRBJ2-3|NA|15|TRBV19|TRBD2
CASSMMGGGADTQYF
TGTGCCAGTAGTATGATGGGGGGAGGGGCAGATACGCAGTATTTT
>TRBJ2-7|NA|13|TRBV11-3|NA
CASSFNPDYEQYF
TGTGCCAGCAGCTTTAACCCAGACTACGAGCAGTACTTC
>TRBJ1-1|NA|14|TRBV7-9|NA
CASSPRQMNTEAFF
TGTGCCAGCAGCCCACGACAGATGAACACTGAAGCTTTCTTT
>TRBJ2-7|NA|14|TRBV29-1|TRBD2
CSVVSGAQSHEQYF
TGCAGCGTTGTAAGCGGGGCCCAATCACACGAGCAGTACTTC
>TRBJ2-1|NA|17|TRBV30|TRBD2
CAWSVIWTSGTYNEQFF
TGTGCCTGGAGTGTAATCTGGACTAGCGGAACCTACAATGAGCAGTTCTTC
>TRBJ1-3|NA|13|TRBV30|NA
CAWRPGGGNTIYF
TGTGCCTGGAGACCCGGGGGAGGGAACACCATATATTTT
>TRBJ1-5|NA|12|TRBV10-3|TRBD1
CAISELGQGQHF
TGTGCCATCAGTGAGTTGGGACAGGGTCAGCATTTT
>TRBJ2-1|NA|15|TRBV9|TRBD1
CASSVSGQFNNEQFF
TGTGCCAGCAGCGTTTCGGGACAGTTCAACAATGAGCAGTTCTTC
>TRBJ1-2|NA|13|TRBV25-1|TRBD1
CASSGRTGLGYTF
TGTGCCAGCAGTGGCAGGACAGGGCTGGGCTACACCTTC
>TRBJ1-1|NA|13|TRBV29-1|TRBD1
CSGAGQGNTEAFF
TGCAGCGGGGCTGGACAGGGGAACACTGAAGCTTTCTTT